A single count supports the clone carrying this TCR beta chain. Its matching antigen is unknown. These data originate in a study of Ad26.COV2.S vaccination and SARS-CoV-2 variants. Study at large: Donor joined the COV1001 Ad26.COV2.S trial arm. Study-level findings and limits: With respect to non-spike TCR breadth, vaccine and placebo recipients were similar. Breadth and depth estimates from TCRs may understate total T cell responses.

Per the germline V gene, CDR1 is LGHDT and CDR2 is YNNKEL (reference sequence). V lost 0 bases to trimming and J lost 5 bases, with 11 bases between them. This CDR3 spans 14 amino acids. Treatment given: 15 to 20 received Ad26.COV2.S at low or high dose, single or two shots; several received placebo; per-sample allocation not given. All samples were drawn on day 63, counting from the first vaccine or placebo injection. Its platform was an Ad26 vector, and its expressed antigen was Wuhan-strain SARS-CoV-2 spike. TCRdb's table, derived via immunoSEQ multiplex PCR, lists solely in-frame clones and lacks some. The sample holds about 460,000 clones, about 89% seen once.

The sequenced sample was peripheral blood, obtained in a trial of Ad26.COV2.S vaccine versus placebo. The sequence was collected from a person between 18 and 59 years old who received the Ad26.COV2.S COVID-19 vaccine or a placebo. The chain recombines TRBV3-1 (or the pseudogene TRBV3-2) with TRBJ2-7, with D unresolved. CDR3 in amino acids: CASSQDTVRHEQYF. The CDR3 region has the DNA TGTGCCAGCAGCCAAGATACCGTACGTCACGAGCAGTACTTC.